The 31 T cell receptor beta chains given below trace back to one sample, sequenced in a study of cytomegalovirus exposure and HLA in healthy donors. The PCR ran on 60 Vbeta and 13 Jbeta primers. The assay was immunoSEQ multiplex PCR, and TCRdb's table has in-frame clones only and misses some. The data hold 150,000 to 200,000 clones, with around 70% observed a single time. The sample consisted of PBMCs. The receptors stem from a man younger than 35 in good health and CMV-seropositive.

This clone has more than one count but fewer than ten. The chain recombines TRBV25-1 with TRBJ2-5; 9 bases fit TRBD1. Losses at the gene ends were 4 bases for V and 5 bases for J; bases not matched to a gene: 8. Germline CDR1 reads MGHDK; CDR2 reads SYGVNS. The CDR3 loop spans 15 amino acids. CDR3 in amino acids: CASSGRGQGSETQYF. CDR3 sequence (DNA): TGTGCCAGCAGTGGAAGGGGACAGGGAAGCGAGACCCAGTACTTC.

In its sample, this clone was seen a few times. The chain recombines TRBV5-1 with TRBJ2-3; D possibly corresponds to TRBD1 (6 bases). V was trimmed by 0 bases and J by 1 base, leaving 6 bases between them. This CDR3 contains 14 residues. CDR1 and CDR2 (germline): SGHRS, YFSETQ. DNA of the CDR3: TGCGCCAGCAGCTTGGAGGGGGGCACAGATACGCAGTATTTT. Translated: CASSLEGGTDTQYF.

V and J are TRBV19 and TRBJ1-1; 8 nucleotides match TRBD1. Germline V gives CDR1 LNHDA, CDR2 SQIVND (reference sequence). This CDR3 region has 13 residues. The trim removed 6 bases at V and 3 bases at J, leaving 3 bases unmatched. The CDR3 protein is CASRTTGDTEAFF. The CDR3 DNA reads TGTGCCAGTAGGACGACAGGGGACACTGAAGCTTTCTTT.

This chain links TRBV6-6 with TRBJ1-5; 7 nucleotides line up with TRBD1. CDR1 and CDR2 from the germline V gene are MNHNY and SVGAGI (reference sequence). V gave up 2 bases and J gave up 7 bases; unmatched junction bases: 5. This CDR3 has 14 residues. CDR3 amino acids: CASSYGQGVQPQHF. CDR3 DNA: TGTGCCAGCAGTTACGGGCAGGGGGTACAGCCCCAGCATTTT.

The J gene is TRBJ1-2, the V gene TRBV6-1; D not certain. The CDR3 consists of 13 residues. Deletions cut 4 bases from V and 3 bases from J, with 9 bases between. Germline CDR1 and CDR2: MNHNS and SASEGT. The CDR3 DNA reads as TGTGCCAGCAGTGCAAACGGGGACTATGGCTACACCTTC. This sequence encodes CASSANGDYGYTF.

The CDR3 sequence is CASTTSGGRADEQFF. DNA for the CDR3: TGTGCCAGCACAACTAGCGGGGGACGCGCGGATGAGCAGTTCTTC. The rearrangement uses TRBV25-1 and TRBJ2-1, with TRBD2 matching 11 bases. CDR3 length: 15 amino acids. The trim removed 7 bases at V and 8 bases at J, leaving 10 bases unmatched. CDR1 is MGHDK, CDR2 SYGVNS, per germline.

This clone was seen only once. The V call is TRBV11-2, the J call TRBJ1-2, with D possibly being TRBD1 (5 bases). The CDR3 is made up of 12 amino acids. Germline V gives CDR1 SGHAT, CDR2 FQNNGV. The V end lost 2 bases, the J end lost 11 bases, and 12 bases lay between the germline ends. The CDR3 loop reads CASSLNSGTYTF. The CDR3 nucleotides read TGTGCCAGCAGCTTAAACTCTGGGACTTACACCTTC.

The CDR3 sequence is CASSQGQGDQPQHF. Written as DNA, the CDR3 is TGCGCCAGCAGCCAAGGACAGGGGGATCAGCCCCAGCATTTT. This rearrangement joins TRBV5-1 to TRBJ1-5; 10 bases agree with TRBD1. The CDR3 has 14 residues. The J segment lost 5 bases and the V segment lost 4 bases, leaving 3 bases of the junction unmatched. In germline, CDR1 is SGHRS, CDR2 YFSETQ.

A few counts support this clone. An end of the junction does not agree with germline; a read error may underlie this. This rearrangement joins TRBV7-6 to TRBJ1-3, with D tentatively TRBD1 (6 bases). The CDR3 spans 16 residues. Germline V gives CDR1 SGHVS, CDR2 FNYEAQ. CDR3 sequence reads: CVSSLGGGPPVNTIYF. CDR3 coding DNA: TGTGTCAGCAGCTTAGGGGGAGGGCCTCCTGTAAACACCATATATTTT.

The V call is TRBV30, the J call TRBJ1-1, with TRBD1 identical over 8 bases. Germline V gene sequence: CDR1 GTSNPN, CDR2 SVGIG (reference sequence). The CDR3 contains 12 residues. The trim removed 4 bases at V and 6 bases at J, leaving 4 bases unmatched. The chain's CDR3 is CAWTGGVSEAFF. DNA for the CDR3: TGTGCCTGGACAGGGGGCGTCTCTGAAGCTTTCTTT.

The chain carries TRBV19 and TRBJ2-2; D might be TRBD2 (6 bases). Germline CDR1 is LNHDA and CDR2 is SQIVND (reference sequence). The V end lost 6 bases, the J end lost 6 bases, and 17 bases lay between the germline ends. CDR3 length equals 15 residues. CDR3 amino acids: CASRVGEAISGELFF. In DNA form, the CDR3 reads TGTGCCAGTAGGGTGGGGGAGGCAATTTCCGGGGAGCTGTTTTTT.

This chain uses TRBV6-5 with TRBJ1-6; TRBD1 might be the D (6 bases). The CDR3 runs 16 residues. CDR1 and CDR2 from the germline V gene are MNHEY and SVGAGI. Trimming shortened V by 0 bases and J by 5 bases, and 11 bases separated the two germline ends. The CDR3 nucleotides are TGTGCCAGCAGTTACTCGGGCAGGGGCGATAATTCACCCCTCCACTTT. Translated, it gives CASSYSGRGDNSPLHF.

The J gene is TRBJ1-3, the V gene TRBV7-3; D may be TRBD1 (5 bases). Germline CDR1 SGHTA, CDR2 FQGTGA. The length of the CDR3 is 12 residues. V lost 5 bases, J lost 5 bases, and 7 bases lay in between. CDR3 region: CASSADRNTIYF. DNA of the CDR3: TGTGCCAGCAGCGCGGACAGAAACACCATATATTTT.

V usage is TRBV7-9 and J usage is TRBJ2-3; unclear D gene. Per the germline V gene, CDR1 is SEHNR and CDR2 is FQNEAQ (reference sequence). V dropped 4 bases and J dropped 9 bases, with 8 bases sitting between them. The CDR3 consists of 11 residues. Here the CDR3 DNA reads TGTGCCAGCAGCTCCGGGTTGACGCAGTATTTT. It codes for CASSSGLTQYF.

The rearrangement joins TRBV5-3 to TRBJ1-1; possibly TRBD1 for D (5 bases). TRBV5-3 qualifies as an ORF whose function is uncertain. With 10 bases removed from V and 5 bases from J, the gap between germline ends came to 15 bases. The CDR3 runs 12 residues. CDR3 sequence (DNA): TGTGCCGGAACCCCGGGGGGAACTGAAGCTTTCTTT. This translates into CAGTPGGTEAFF.

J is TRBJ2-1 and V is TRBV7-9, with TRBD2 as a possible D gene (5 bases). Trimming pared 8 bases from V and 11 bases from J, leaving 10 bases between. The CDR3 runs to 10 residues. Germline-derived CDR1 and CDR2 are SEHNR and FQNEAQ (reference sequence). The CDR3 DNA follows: TGTGCCAGCGGGAGAGTTCAGCAGTTCTTC. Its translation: CASGRVQQFF. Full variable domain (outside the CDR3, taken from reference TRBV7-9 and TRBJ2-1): DTGVSQNPRHKITKRGQNVTFRCDPISEHNRLYWYRQTLGQGPEFLTYFQNEAQLEKSRLLSDRFSAERPKGSFSTLEIQRTEQGDSAMYLCASGRVQQFFGPGTRLTVL.

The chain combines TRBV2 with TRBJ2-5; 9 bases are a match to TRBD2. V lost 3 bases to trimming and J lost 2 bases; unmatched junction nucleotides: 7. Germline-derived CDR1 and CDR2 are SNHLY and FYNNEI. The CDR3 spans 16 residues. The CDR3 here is CASSDVAGGAQETQYF. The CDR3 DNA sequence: TGTGCCAGCAGTGATGTTGCGGGGGGGGCACAAGAGACCCAGTACTTC.

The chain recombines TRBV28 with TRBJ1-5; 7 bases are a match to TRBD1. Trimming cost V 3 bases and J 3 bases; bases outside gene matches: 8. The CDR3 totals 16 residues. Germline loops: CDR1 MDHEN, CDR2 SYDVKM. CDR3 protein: CASSFDRTGNNQPQHF. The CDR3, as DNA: TGTGCCAGCAGTTTTGATCGGACAGGTAACAATCAGCCCCAGCATTTT.

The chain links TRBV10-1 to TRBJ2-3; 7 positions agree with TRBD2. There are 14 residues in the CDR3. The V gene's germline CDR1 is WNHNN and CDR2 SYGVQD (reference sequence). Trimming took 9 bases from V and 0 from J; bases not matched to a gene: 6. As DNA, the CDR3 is TGCGCCAGTAGAGCGGGACCGAGCACAGATACGCAGTATTTT. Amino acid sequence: CASRAGPSTDTQYF.

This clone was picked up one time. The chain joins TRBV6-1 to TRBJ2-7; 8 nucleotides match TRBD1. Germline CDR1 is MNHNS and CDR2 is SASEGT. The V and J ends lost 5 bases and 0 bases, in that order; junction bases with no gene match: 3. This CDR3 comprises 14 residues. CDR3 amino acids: CASSQDRVSYEQYV. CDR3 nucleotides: TGTGCCAGCAGTCAGGACAGGGTCTCCTACGAGCAGTACGTC.

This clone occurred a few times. The CDR3 nucleotides read TGTGCCTGGAGTGTATCTGGGACTTCTGGAAACACCATATATTTT. Translating it yields CAWSVSGTSGNTIYF. The rearrangement links TRBV30 to TRBJ1-3; D might be TRBD1 (5 bases). Germline CDR1 GTSNPN, CDR2 SVGIG (reference sequence). The CDR3 covers 15 residues. Trimming stripped 0 bases from V and 1 base from J, with 10 bases between.

CDR3 DNA: TGTGCCAGCAGCTTAGGGGGGGACCTAAACACTGAAGCTTTCTTT. It yields the protein CASSLGGDLNTEAFF. The chain links TRBV7-9 to TRBJ1-1, with D possibly TRBD1 on 5 matching bases. CDR1 and CDR2 (germline): SEHNR, FQNEAQ (reference sequence). This CDR3 is built from 15 residues. The ends were cut back, 1 base at V and 2 bases at J, with 11 bases in the middle.

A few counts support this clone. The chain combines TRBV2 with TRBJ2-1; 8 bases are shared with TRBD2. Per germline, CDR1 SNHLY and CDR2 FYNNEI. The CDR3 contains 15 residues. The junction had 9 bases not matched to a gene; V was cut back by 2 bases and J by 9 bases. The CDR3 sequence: CASSERLAGASEQFF. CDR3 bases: TGTGCCAGCAGTGAACGTCTAGCGGGCGCGAGTGAGCAGTTCTTC.

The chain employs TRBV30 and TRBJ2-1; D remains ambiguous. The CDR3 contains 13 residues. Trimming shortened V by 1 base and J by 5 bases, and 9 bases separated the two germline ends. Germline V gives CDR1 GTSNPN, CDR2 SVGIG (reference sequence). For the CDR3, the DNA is TGTGCCTGGAGTGGAGGTAGTAACAATGAGCAGTTCTTC. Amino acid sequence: CAWSGGSNNEQFF.

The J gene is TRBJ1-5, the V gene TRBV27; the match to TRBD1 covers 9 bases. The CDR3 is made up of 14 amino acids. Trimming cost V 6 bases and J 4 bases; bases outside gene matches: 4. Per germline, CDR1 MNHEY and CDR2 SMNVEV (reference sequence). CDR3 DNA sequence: TGTGCCAGCAGGAGACAGGGGGAAAATCAGCCCCAGCATTTT. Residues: CASRRQGENQPQHF.

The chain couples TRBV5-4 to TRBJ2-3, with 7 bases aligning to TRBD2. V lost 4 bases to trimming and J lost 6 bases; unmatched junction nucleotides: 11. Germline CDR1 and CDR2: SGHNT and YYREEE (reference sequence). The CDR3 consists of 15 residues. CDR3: CASSRSGGEADTQYF. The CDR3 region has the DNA TGTGCCAGCAGCCGGTCGGGGGGTGAAGCGGATACGCAGTATTTT.

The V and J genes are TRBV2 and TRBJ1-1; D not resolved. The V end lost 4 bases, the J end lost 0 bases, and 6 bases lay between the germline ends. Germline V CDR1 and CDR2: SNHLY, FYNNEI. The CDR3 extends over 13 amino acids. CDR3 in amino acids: CASSVAVNTEAFF. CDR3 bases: TGTGCCAGCAGTGTGGCAGTGAACACTGAAGCTTTCTTT.

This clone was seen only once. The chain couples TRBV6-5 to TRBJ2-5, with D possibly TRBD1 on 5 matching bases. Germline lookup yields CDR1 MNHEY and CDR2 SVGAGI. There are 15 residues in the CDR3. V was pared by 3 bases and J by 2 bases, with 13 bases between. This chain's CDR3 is CASSYLSTAQETQYF. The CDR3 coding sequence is TGTGCCAGCAGTTATCTTTCGACAGCTCAAGAGACCCAGTACTTC.

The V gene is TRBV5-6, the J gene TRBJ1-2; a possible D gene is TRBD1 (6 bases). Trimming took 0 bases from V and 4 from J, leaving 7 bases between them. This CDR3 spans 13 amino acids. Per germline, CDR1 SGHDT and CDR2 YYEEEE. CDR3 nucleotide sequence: TGTGCCAGCAGCTTGGGCAGGGGCTATGGCTACACCTTC. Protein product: CASSLGRGYGYTF. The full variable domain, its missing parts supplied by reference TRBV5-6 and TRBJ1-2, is DAGVTQSPTHLIKTRGQQVTLRCSPKSGHDTVSWYQQALGQGPQFIFQYYEEEERQRGNFPDRFSGHQFPNYSSELNVNALLLGDSALYLCASSLGRGYGYTFGSGTRLTVV.

The CDR3 DNA follows: TGTGCCAGCAGCGACGTGTGGGCGGGAGGCGCGAACACCGGGGAGCTGTTTTTT. Protein: CASSDVWAGGANTGELFF. This sequence joins TRBV7-2 and TRBJ2-2; 8 nucleotides agree with TRBD2. This CDR3 is built from 18 residues. Germline loops: CDR1 SGHTA, CDR2 FQGNSA. The J segment lost 0 bases and the V segment lost 5 bases, leaving 11 bases of the junction unmatched. The full variable domain, completed using reference TRBV7-2 and TRBJ2-2, is GAGVSQSPSNKVTEKGKDVELRCDPISGHTALYWYRQSLGQGLEFLIYFQGNSAPDKSGLPSDRFSAERTGGSVSTLTIQRTQQEDSAVYLCASSDVWAGGANTGELFFGEGSRLTVL.

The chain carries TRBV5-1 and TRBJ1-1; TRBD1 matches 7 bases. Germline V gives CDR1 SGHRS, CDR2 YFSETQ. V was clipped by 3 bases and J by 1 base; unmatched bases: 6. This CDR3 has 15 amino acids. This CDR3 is CASSWGTDGNTEAFF. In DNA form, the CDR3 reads TGCGCCAGCAGCTGGGGGACAGATGGGAACACTGAAGCTTTCTTT. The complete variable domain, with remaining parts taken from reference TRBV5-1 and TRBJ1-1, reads KAGVTQTPRYLIKTRGQQVTLSCSPISGHRSVSWYQQTPGQGLQFLFEYFSETQRNKGNFPGRFSGRQFSNSRSEMNVSTLELGDSALYLCASSWGTDGNTEAFFGQGTRLTVV.